The 22 T cell receptor beta chains below all came from one sample that was sequenced in a study of T cell clones after liver transplantation. Clones were read by immunoSEQ multiplex PCR, and TCRdb kept only the in-frame ones, dropping some. In the table there are about 53,000 clones, roughly 80% of which are singletons. The sample in question was CD4+ T cells from blood, obtained before liver transplant. The receptors were sampled from a human donor who received a liver transplant.

The V gene is TRBV9, the J gene TRBJ1-1; TRBD1 might be the D (5 bases). The CDR3 length is 13 residues. The ends were cut back, 4 bases at V and 3 bases at J, with 10 bases in the middle. Germline values: CDR1 SGDLS, CDR2 YYNGEE. The CDR3 is CASSMQGYTEAFF. In DNA form, the CDR3 reads TGTGCCAGCAGCATGCAGGGTTACACTGAAGCTTTCTTT. Variable domain in full (rest from reference TRBV9 and TRBJ1-1): DSGVTQTPKHLITATGQRVTLRCSPRSGDLSVYWYQQSLDQGLQFLIQYYNGEERAKGNILERFSAQQFPDLHSELNLSSLELGDSALYFCASSMQGYTEAFFGQGTRLTVV.

The chain recombines TRBV28 with TRBJ1-4; no clear D. The germline V gene encodes CDR1 MDHEN and CDR2 SYDVKM. V lost 5 bases to trimming and J lost 0 bases, with 7 bases between them. The CDR3 is 14 amino acids. The CDR3: CASSGAATNEKLFF. For the CDR3, the DNA is TGTGCCAGCAGTGGAGCTGCAACTAATGAAAAACTGTTTTTT.

CDR3 protein: CASSDPRASGGGQYF. The CDR3 DNA reads TGTGCCAGCAGTGACCCCCGAGCTAGCGGGGGTGGCCAGTACTTC. This sequence joins TRBV25-1 and TRBJ2-5; 10 bases are a match to TRBD2. With 3 bases clipped from V and 10 bases from J, the junction kept 11 bases outside the gene matches. The CDR3 runs 15 residues. Germline V gives CDR1 MGHDK, CDR2 SYGVNS.

The rearrangement links TRBV9 to TRBJ2-1, with 11 bases fitting TRBD2. V was clipped by 0 bases and J by 6 bases; unmatched bases: 2. CDR3 length equals 15 residues. The V gene's germline CDR1 is SGDLS and CDR2 YYNGEE. CDR3 sequence: CASSVVLAGVNEQFF. CDR3 in DNA: TGTGCCAGCAGCGTAGTACTAGCGGGGGTCAATGAGCAGTTCTTC. Based on the CDR3 plus reference TRBV9 and TRBJ2-1, the full variable domain is DSGVTQTPKHLITATGQRVTLRCSPRSGDLSVYWYQQSLDQGLQFLIQYYNGEERAKGNILERFSAQQFPDLHSELNLSSLELGDSALYFCASSVVLAGVNEQFFGPGTRLTVL.

This chain joins TRBV19 and TRBJ1-2, with 7 bases fitting TRBD1. From germline, CDR1 is LNHDA and CDR2 SQIVND (reference sequence). The trim removed 6 bases at V and 4 bases at J, leaving 17 bases unmatched. This CDR3 region has 17 residues. The CDR3 region has the DNA TGTGCCAGTAGCGCCGGACCGGGACAGTATTCAGTCTATGGCTACACCTTC. This sequence encodes CASSAGPGQYSVYGYTF. Variable domain in full (rest from reference TRBV19 and TRBJ1-2): DGGITQSPKYLFRKEGQNVTLSCEQNLNHDAMYWYRQDPGQGLRLIYYSQIVNDFQKGDIAEGYSVSREKKESFPLTVTSAQKNPTAFYLCASSAGPGQYSVYGYTFGSGTRLTVV.

The chain combines TRBV5-1 with TRBJ2-1, with TRBD1 as a possible D gene (6 bases). The CDR3 is 13 residues long. Germline loops: CDR1 SGHRS, CDR2 YFSETQ. The ends were cut back, 4 bases at V and 8 bases at J, with 13 bases in the middle. As DNA, the CDR3 is TGCGCCAGCAGCAACACAGGGTTGGATGAGCAGTTCTTC. It yields the protein CASSNTGLDEQFF.

This clone was detected only once. The chain is built from TRBV10-3 and TRBJ2-3; 9 bases align to TRBD2. The J segment lost 6 bases and the V segment lost 5 bases, leaving 9 bases of the junction unmatched. The CDR3 sequence is 15 residues long. The germline V gene has CDR1 ENHRY and CDR2 SYGVKD. CDR3 nucleotides: TGTGCCATCAGTCCAGCGGGGGGTCAATCGGATACGCAGTATTTT. This gives the protein CAISPAGGQSDTQYF.

The chain uses TRBV15 and TRBJ2-5; the D is unclear. Trimming left V 1 base short and J 1 base short, with 7 bases between. The germline V gene has CDR1 LNHNV and CDR2 YYDKDF (reference sequence). The CDR3 is 14 residues long. CDR3 region: CATSRATLQETQYF. The CDR3 DNA sequence: TGTGCCACCAGCAGAGCTACACTCCAAGAGACCCAGTACTTC.

This clone was seen more than once but under ten times. The chain is built from TRBV29-1 and TRBJ1-1, with D tentatively TRBD1 (6 bases). The CDR3 runs to 15 residues. V gave up 0 bases and J gave up 6 bases, with 17 bases separating them. Looked up from germline, CDR1 is SQVTM and CDR2 is ANQGSEA. CDR3 residues: CSVEDLNPGTPEAFF. CDR3 DNA sequence: TGCAGCGTTGAAGATCTTAACCCCGGGACACCTGAAGCTTTCTTT.

V is TRBV11-2 and J is TRBJ2-1; no definite D call. There are 14 residues in the CDR3. Germline V CDR1 and CDR2: SGHAT, FQNNGV. The germline V and J ends were trimmed by 2 bases and 4 bases, with 9 bases remaining between them. The CDR3 DNA is TGTGCCAGCAGCTTAAGTGACCATTACAATGAGCAGTTCTTC. Translated: CASSLSDHYNEQFF.

V is TRBV7-8 and J is TRBJ1-1; D is uncertain. The germline gives CDR1 SGHVS, CDR2 FQNEAQ. V lost 9 bases and J lost 6, with 20 bases in between. CDR3 length: 14 amino acids. The CDR3 region has the DNA TGTGCCAGTTATAGGCGGAGGTTGAGCGCTGAAGCTTTCTTT. It codes for CASYRRRLSAEAFF. The full variable domain, in which reference TRBV7-8 and TRBJ1-1 provide the parts outside the CDR3, is GAGVSQSPRYKVAKRGQDVALRCDPISGHVSLFWYQQALGQGPEFLTYFQNEAQLDKSGLPSDRFFAERPEGSVSTLKIQRTQQEDSAVYLCASYRRRLSAEAFFGQGTRLTVV.

The rearrangement joins TRBV25-1 to TRBJ2-7; D may match TRBD1 or TRBD2 (5 bases each). The V gene lost 5 bases and the J gene lost 3 bases, with 14 bases spanning the gap. Germline assignment: CDR1 MGHDK and CDR2 SYGVNS. There are 14 residues in the CDR3. The CDR3 DNA reads as TGTGCCAGCAGTAGTACCCGGGACGGCTACGAGCAGTACTTC. Its translation is CASSSTRDGYEQYF.

The chain employs TRBV9 and TRBJ1-2, with D unresolved. The CDR3 length is 12 residues. V shed 7 bases and J shed 4 bases, with 11 bases lying between them. Germline V gene data show CDR1 as SGDLS and CDR2 as YYNGEE. CDR3 residues: CASGNLVYGYTF. Written as DNA, the CDR3 is TGTGCCAGCGGGAATTTAGTCTATGGCTACACCTTC.

This rearrangement joins TRBV7-2 to TRBJ2-2; TRBD2 matches 8 bases. V was clipped by 3 bases and J by 1 base; unmatched bases: 4. Germline V gene sequence: CDR1 SGHTA, CDR2 FQGNSA. The CDR3 covers 16 residues. CDR3 in amino acids: CASSFYSGGNTGELFF. The CDR3 coding sequence is TGTGCCAGCAGCTTTTACAGCGGGGGGAACACCGGGGAGCTGTTTTTT.

The sample holds a few counts of this clone. The chain is built from TRBV28 and TRBJ2-7; 9 nucleotides line up with TRBD1. J gave up 2 bases and V 10 bases, and 3 bases lay outside the gene matches. The CDR3 is 12 residues long. Looked up from germline, CDR1 is MDHEN and CDR2 is SYDVKM. The CDR3 DNA reads TGTGCCACCGGGACAGGGCCCTACGAGCAGTACTTC. Its translation: CATGTGPYEQYF.

The chain couples TRBV19 to TRBJ2-6, with a possible D match to TRBD1 (6 bases). The CDR3 has 14 residues. With 4 bases removed from V and 4 bases from J, the gap between germline ends came to 8 bases. Germline values: CDR1 LNHDA, CDR2 SQIVND (reference sequence). The CDR3 DNA is TGTGCCAGTAGTAGGGGGCTGGGGGCCAACGTCCTGACTTTC. Its translation is CASSRGLGANVLTF. The full variable domain, in which reference TRBV19 and TRBJ2-6 provide the parts outside the CDR3, is DGGITQSPKYLFRKEGQNVTLSCEQNLNHDAMYWYRQDPGQGLRLIYYSQIVNDFQKGDIAEGYSVSREKKESFPLTVTSAQKNPTAFYLCASSRGLGANVLTFGAGSRLTVL.

This sequence joins TRBV7-9 and TRBJ1-5, with D unresolved. Germline CDR1 reads SEHNR; CDR2 reads FQNEAQ (reference sequence). V lost 2 bases, J lost 6 bases, and 8 bases lay in between. The length of the CDR3 is 13 residues. The CDR3 spells CASSLSSGQPQHF. The CDR3 DNA reads TGTGCCAGCAGCTTATCCTCGGGTCAGCCCCAGCATTTT.

The rearrangement joins TRBV6-6 to TRBJ2-4; 10 bases line up with TRBD1. The CDR3 consists of 16 residues. J was trimmed by 3 bases and V by 4 bases; bases with no gene match: 6. Per germline, CDR1 MNHNY and CDR2 SVGAGI (reference sequence). CDR3 in amino acids: CASSSGTGVVKNIQYF. Written as DNA, the CDR3 is TGTGCCAGCAGTTCCGGGACAGGGGTTGTCAAAAACATTCAGTACTTC.

This chain connects TRBV28 to TRBJ1-4; possibly TRBD1 for D (5 bases). Germline V gives CDR1 MDHEN, CDR2 SYDVKM. This CDR3 has 13 residues. The V and J ends lost 7 bases and 10 bases respectively, with 16 bases between them. The CDR3 nucleotides are TGTGCCAGCATGGGACCGGGCCGGATAAAACTGTTTTTT. This codes for CASMGPGRIKLFF.

V and J are TRBV4-2 and TRBJ2-1; D unclear. Germline V gene data show CDR1 as LGHNA and CDR2 as YNFKEQ. The CDR3 length is 13 residues. V gave up 3 bases and J gave up 8 bases, with 11 bases separating them. The CDR3 nucleotides are TGTGCCAGCAGCCAGGACCGTGAATATGAGCAGTTCTTC. Its protein product is CASSQDREYEQFF.

The rearrangement joins TRBV6-1 to TRBJ1-1, with D possibly TRBD1 on 6 matching bases. Germline V gene data show CDR1 as MNHNS and CDR2 as SASEGT. The CDR3 totals 13 residues. Trimming cost V 5 bases and J 6 bases, with 13 bases left between them. The CDR3 sequence: CASSTRTVSEAFF. The CDR3 DNA sequence: TGTGCCAGCAGTACCAGGACAGTGTCTGAAGCTTTCTTT.

The chain employs TRBV19 and TRBJ2-1; no firm D call. Germline loops: CDR1 LNHDA, CDR2 SQIVND (reference sequence). The CDR3 length is 10 residues. V lost 4 bases, J lost 5 bases, and 0 bases lay in between. The CDR3 nucleotides are TGTGCCAGTAGTAACAATGAGCAGTTCTTC. Amino acid sequence: CASSNNEQFF.